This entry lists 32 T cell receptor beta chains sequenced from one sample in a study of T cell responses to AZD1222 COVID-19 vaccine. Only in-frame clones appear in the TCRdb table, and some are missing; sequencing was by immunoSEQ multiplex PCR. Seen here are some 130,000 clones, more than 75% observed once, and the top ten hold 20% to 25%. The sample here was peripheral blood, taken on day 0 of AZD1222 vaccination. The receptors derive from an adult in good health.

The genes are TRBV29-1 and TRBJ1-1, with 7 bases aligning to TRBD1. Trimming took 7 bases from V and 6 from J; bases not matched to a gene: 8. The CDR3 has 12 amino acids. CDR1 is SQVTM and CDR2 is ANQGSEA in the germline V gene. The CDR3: CSARTGEAEAFF. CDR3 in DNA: TGCAGCGCTAGGACAGGTGAGGCTGAAGCTTTCTTT.

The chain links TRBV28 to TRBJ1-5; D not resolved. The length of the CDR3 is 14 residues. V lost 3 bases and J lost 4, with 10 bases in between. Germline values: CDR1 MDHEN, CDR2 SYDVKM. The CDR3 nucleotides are TGTGCCAGCAGTTTGTACGATCGGAATCAGCCCCAGCATTTT. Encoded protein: CASSLYDRNQPQHF.

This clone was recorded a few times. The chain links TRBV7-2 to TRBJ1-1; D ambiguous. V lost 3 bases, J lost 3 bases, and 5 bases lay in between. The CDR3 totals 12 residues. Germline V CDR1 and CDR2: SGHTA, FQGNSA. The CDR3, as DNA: TGTGCCAGCAGCTTTGCAGACACTGAAGCTTTCTTT. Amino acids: CASSFADTEAFF. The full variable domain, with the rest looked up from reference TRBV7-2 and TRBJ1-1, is GAGVSQSPSNKVTEKGKDVELRCDPISGHTALYWYRQSLGQGLEFLIYFQGNSAPDKSGLPSDRFSAERTGGSVSTLTIQRTQQEDSAVYLCASSFADTEAFFGQGTRLTVV.

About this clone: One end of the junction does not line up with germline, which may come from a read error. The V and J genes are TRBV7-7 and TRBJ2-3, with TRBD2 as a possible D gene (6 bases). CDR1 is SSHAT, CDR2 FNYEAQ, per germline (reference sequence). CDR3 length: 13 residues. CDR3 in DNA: TGTGCTAGCAGCTCGGGGGGCACAGATACGCAGTATTTT. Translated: CASSSGGTDTQYF.

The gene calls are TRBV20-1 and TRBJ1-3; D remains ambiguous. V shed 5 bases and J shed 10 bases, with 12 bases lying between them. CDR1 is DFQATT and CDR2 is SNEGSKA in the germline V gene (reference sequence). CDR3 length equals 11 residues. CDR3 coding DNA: TGCAGTGCTTCTCGCGGGGTGACCATATATTTT. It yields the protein CSASRGVTIYF.

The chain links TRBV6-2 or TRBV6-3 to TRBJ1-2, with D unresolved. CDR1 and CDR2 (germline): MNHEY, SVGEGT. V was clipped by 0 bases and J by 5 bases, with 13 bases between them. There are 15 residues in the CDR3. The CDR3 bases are TGTGCCAGCAGTTACTCGAGGGCGGTGGCATATGGCTACACCTTC. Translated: CASSYSRAVAYGYTF.

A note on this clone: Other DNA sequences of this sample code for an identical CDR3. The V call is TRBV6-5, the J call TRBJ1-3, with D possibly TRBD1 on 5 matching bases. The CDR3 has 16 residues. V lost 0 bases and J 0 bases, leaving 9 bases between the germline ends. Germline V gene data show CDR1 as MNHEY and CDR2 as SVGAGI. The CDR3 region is CASSYSGTGSGNTIYF. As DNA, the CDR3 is TGTGCCAGCAGTTACTCGGGGACCGGCTCTGGAAACACCATATATTTT.

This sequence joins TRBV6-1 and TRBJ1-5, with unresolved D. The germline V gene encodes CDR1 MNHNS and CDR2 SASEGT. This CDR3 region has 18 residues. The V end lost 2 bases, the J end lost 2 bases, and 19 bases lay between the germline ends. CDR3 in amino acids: CASSEPGFNDGGNQPQHF. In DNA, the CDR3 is TGTGCCAGCAGTGAACCCGGGTTCAATGACGGGGGCAATCAGCCCCAGCATTTT.

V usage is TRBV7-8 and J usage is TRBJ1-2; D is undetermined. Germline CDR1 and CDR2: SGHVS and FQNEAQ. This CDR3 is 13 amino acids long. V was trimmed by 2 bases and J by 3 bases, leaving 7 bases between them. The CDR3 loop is CASSLSPDYGYTF. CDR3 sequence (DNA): TGTGCCAGCAGCTTATCCCCGGACTATGGCTACACCTTC.

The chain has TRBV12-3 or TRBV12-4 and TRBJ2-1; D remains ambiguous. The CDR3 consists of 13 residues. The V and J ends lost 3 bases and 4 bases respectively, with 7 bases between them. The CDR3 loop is CASSLARYNEQFF. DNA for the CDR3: TGTGCCAGCAGTTTGGCCAGATACAATGAGCAGTTCTTC.

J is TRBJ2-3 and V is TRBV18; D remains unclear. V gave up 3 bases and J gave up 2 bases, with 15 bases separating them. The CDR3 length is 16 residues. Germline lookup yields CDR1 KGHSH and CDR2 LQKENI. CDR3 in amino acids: CASSPQTSPSTDTQYF. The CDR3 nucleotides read TGTGCCAGCTCACCGCAGACGTCTCCTTCCACAGATACGCAGTATTTT.

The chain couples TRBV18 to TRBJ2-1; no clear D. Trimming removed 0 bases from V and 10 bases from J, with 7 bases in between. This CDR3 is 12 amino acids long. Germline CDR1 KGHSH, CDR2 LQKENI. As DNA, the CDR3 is TGTGCCAGCTCACCACCGCTAGGGGAGCAGTTCTTC. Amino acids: CASSPPLGEQFF. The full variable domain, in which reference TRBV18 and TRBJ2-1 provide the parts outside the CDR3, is NAGVMQNPRHLVRRRGQEARLRCSPMKGHSHVYWYRQLPEEGLKFMVYLQKENIIDESGMPKERFSAEFPKEGPSILRIQQVVRGDSAAYFCASSPPLGEQFFGPGTRLTVL.

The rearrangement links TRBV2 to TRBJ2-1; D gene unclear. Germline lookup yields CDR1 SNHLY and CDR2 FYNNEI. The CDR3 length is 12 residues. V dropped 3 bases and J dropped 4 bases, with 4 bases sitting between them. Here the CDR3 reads CASSDRYNEQFF. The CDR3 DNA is TGTGCCAGCAGTGACAGGTACAATGAGCAGTTCTTC.

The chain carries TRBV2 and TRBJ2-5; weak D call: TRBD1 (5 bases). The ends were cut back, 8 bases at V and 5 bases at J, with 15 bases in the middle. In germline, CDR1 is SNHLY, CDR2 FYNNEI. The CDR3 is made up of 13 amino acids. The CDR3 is CASAVQGTETQYF. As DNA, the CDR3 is TGTGCCAGCGCTGTTCAGGGAACCGAGACCCAGTACTTC. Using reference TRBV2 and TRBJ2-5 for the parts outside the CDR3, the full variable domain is EPEVTQTPSHQVTQMGQEVILRCVPISNHLYFYWYRQILGQKVEFLVSFYNNEISEKSEIFDDQFSVERPDGSNFTLKIRSTKLEDSAMYFCASAVQGTETQYFGPGTRLLVL.

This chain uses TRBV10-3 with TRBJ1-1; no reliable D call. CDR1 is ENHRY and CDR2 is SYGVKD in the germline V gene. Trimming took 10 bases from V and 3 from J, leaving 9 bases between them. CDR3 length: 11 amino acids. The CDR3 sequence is CATSVDTEAFF. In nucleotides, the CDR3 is TGTGCCACCAGCGTGGACACTGAAGCTTTCTTT.

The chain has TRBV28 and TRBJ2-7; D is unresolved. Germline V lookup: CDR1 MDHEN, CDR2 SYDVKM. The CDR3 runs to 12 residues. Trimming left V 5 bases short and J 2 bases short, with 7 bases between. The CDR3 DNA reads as TGTGCCAGCAGTCTGGAAACCTACGAGCAGTACTTC. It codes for CASSLETYEQYF. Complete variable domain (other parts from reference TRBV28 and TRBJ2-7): DVKVTQSSRYLVKRTGEKVFLECVQDMDHENMFWYRQDPGLGLRLIYFSYDVKMKEKGDIPEGYSVSREKKERFSLILESASTNQTSMYLCASSLETYEQYFGPGTRLTVT.

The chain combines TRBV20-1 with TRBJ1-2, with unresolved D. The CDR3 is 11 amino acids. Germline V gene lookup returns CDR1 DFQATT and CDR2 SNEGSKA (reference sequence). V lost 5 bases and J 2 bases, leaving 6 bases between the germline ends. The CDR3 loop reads CSAPRNYGYTF. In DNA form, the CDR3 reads TGCAGTGCTCCCCGAAACTATGGCTACACCTTC.

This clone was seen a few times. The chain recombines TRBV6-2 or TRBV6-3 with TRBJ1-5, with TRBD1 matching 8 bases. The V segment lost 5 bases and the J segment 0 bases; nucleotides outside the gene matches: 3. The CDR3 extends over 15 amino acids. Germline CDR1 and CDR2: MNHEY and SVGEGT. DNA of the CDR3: TGTGCCAGCAGTCGGACAGGGAATAGCAATCAGCCCCAGCATTTT. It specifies CASSRTGNSNQPQHF.

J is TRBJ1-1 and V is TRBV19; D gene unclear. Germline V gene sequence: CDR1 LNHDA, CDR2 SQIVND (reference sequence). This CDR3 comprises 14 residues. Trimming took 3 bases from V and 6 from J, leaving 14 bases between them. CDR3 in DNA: TGTGCCAGTAGTATGCCCGCCGTGCGGTCTGAAGCTTTCTTT. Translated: CASSMPAVRSEAFF.

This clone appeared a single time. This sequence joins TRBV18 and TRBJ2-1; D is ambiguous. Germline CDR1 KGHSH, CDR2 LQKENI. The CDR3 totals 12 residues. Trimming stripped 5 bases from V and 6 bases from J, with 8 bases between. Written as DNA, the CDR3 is TGTGCCAGCTCATTTGTGTCCAATGAGCAGTTCTTC. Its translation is CASSFVSNEQFF.

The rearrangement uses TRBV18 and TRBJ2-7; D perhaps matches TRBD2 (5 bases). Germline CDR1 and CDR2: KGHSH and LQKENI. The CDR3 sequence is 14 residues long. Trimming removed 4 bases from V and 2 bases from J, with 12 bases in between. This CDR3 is CASSQAAAPYEQYF. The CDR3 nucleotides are TGTGCCAGCTCACAGGCAGCGGCGCCCTACGAGCAGTACTTC. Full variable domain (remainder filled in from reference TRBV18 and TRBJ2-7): NAGVMQNPRHLVRRRGQEARLRCSPMKGHSHVYWYRQLPEEGLKFMVYLQKENIIDESGMPKERFSAEFPKEGPSILRIQQVVRGDSAAYFCASSQAAAPYEQYFGPGTRLTVT.

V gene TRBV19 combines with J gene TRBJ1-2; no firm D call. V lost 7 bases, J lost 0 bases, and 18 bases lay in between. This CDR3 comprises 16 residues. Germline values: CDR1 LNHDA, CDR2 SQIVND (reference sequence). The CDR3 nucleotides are TGTGCCAGTACCACGATCCCCGCAGGAGCTAACTATGGCTACACCTTC. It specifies CASTTIPAGANYGYTF.

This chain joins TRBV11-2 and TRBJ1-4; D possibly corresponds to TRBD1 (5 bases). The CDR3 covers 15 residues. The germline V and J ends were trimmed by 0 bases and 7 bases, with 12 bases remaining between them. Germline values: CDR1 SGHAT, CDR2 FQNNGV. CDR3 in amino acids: CASSLELGRGEKLFF. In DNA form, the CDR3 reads TGTGCCAGCAGCTTAGAGCTGGGGAGGGGTGAAAAACTGTTTTTT.

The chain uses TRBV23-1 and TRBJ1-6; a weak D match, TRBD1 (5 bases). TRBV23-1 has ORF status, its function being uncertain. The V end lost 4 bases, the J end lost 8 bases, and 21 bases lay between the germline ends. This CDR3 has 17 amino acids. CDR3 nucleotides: TGCGCCAGCAGTCCCCTTCACAGGTTCTTCTGTTATTCACCCCTCCACTTT. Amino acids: CASSPLHRFFCYSPLHF.

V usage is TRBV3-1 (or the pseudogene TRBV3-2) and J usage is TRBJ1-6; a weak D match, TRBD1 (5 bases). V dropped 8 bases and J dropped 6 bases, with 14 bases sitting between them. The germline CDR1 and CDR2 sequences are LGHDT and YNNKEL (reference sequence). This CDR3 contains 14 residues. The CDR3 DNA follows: TGTGCCAGCGAGGCGAGAGGGGCTAATTCACCCCTCCACTTT. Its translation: CASEARGANSPLHF.

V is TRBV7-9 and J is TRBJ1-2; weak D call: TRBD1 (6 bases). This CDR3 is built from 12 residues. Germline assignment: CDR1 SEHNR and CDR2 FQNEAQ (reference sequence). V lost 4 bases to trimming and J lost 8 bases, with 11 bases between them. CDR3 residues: CASSYGQLGYTF. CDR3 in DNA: TGTGCCAGCAGCTATGGACAGTTAGGCTACACCTTC.

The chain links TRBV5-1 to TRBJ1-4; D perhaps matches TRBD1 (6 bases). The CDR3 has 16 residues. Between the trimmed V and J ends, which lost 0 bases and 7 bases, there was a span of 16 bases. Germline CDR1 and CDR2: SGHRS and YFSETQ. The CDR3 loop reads CASSLGHTGLGEKLFF. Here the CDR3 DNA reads TGCGCCAGCAGCTTGGGGCACACAGGGCTCGGTGAAAAACTGTTTTTT.

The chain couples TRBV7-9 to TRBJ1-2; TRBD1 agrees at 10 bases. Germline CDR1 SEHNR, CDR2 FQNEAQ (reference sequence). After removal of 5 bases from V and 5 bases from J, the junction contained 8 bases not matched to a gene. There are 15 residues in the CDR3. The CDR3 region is CASSPRDRGSYGYTF. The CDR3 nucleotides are TGTGCCAGCAGCCCCCGGGACAGGGGTTCGTATGGCTACACCTTC.

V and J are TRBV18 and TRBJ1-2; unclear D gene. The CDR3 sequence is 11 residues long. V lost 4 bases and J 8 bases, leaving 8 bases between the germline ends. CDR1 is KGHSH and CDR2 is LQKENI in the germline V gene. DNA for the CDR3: TGTGCCAGCTCACGTTACTGGGGCTACACCTTC. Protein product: CASSRYWGYTF.

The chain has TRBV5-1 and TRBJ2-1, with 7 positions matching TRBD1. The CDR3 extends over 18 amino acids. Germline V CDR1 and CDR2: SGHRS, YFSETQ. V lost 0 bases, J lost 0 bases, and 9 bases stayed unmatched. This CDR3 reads CASSLALKGQPSYNEQFF. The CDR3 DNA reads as TGCGCCAGCAGCTTGGCGTTAAAGGGACAGCCCTCCTACAATGAGCAGTTCTTC.

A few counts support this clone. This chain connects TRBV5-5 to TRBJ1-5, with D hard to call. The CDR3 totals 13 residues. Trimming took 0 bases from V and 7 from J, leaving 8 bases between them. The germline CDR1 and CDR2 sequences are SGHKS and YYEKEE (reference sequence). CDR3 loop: CASSLGHGQPQHF. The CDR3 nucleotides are TGTGCCAGCAGCTTGGGTCACGGGCAGCCCCAGCATTTT.

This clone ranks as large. The CDR3, as DNA: TGTGCCAGCAGCGTGGGACAGGGGGCCGCCTACGAGCAGTACTTC. This gives the protein CASSVGQGAAYEQYF. This chain uses TRBV9 with TRBJ2-7; TRBD1 matches at 12 bases. The germline V gene encodes CDR1 SGDLS and CDR2 YYNGEE. The J segment lost 2 bases and the V segment lost 2 bases, leaving 2 bases of the junction unmatched. This CDR3 has 15 amino acids.